These T cell receptor beta chains were read from a single sample in a study of cytomegalovirus exposure and HLA in healthy donors. Generated by immunoSEQ multiplex PCR, the TCRdb table keeps only in-frame clones and is missing some. The data contain 150,000 to 200,000 clones, more than 60% of them seen just once; the ten biggest clones take up about 11%. Sequencing was performed on PBMCs. The receptors were gathered from a man aged 18 to 30 in good health and CMV-seropositive. Each CDR3 is given with its conserved first and last residue. Fields, in order: clone size, J gene, V gene, CDR3 protein. Rows may omit the clone size; those that give it use once, few, many or a size class.

clone size: once
J gene: TRBJ1-1
V gene: TRBV28
CDR3 protein: CTSSHGTGRSTEAFF

clone size: few
J gene: TRBJ2-5
V gene: TRBV5-1
CDR3 protein: CASSAIGGAETQYF

clone size: few
J gene: TRBJ2-7
V gene: TRBV7-3
CDR3 protein: CASSPDPLSGDHEQYF

clone size: .
J gene: TRBJ1-5
V gene: TRBV28
CDR3 protein: CASSLDSGGGSAQHF

clone size: once
J gene: TRBJ2-7
V gene: TRBV7-3
CDR3 protein: CASSLRGEAAYEQYF

clone size: .
J gene: TRBJ2-7
V gene: TRBV7-2
CDR3 protein: CASSLLNFGRYEQYF

clone size: .
J gene: TRBJ1-1
V gene: TRBV5-5
CDR3 protein: CASSLLQQAFF

clone size: .
J gene: TRBJ2-2
V gene: TRBV7-2
CDR3 protein: CASRSGAVGNTGELFF

clone size: once
J gene: TRBJ2-2
V gene: TRBV30
CDR3 protein: CAWNLAGGLNTGELFF

clone size: .
J gene: TRBJ2-7
V gene: TRBV27
CDR3 protein: CASSFPGGGQYF

clone size: .
J gene: TRBJ2-3
V gene: TRBV5-1
CDR3 protein: CASRASTDTQYF

clone size: .
J gene: TRBJ2-4
V gene: TRBV19
CDR3 protein: CASTGTGGGIQYF

clone size: few
J gene: TRBJ2-3
V gene: TRBV9
CDR3 protein: CASSGPVGANTDTQYF

clone size: .
J gene: TRBJ1-2
V gene: TRBV6-5
CDR3 protein: CASSPVGLGGGYTF

clone size: .
J gene: TRBJ2-7
V gene: TRBV2
CDR3 protein: CASTTSSYEQYF

clone size: .
J gene: TRBJ1-1
V gene: TRBV5-1
CDR3 protein: CASSLTGGKNTEAFF

clone size: .
J gene: TRBJ2-7
V gene: TRBV27
CDR3 protein: CASSLAPGQGAYEQYF

clone size: .
J gene: TRBJ2-2
V gene: TRBV7-9
CDR3 protein: CSSSTRWTSGRRTGELFF

clone size: .
J gene: TRBJ2-1
V gene: TRBV14
CDR3 protein: CASSQISGSEQFF

clone size: .
J gene: TRBJ2-3
V gene: TRBV14
CDR3 protein: CASSHFSGRAGDTQYF

clone size: once
J gene: TRBJ1-4
V gene: TRBV7-2
CDR3 protein: CASSRRDFREKLFF

clone size: .
J gene: TRBJ2-1
V gene: TRBV7-8
CDR3 protein: CASSYTGKVVTREQFF